The entry that follows covers one T cell receptor (beta chain) sequence. This entry belongs to a study of blood T cell repertoires in COVID-19. In the study overall: Collection of acute and convalescent COVID-19 samples took place in the United States, Italy and Spain. PBMCs, B-cell-depleted T cells, or T cells were the source of the cDNA or gDNA that made up the material.

The CDR3 covers 13 residues. V gave up 1 base and J gave up 7 bases, with 8 bases separating them. Germline assignment: CDR1 SGHVS and CDR2 FNYEAQ. In the source study's methods: Cell counts per sample came from amplifying reference gene primers. Data came from immunoSEQ multiplex PCR; TCRdb stores just in-frame clones and leaves some out. The V and J calls and clone size come from that table; D and trimming were worked out from the DNA. The repertoire includes approximately 280,000 clones, around 89% of them detected once, and about 4.6% sits in the top ten. The clonotype comes from a man aged 35-49 years with acute or convalescent COVID-19. V is TRBV7-6 and J is TRBJ2-1; D is possibly TRBD2 (6 bases). Sequencing was carried out using peripheral blood. CDR3 in DNA: TGTGCCAGCAGCTTAGGGGCGGGGAATGAGCAGTTCTTC. It specifies CASSLGAGNEQFF.